Here is one T cell receptor (beta chain) with its context. Its antigen is not identified. Trimming pared 2 bases from V and 0 bases from J, leaving 14 bases between. CDR1 and CDR2 (germline): PRHDT, FYEKMQ (reference sequence). The CDR3 spans 17 residues. This entry belongs to a study of OX40 agonist ivuxolimab in advanced cancers. Produced via immunoSEQ multiplex PCR; TCRdb's table is partial and in-frame only. This table holds approximately 59,000 clones, over 75% found once. Study outcomes and limitations: Clonal expansion was seen in CD4+ and CD8+ blood T cells by week 6 at 0.1 to 3.0 mg/kg. The work left the antigen specificity of expanded peripheral T cells undetermined.

The receptor was derived from an adult with an advanced solid tumor such as melanoma, head and neck, liver or kidney cancer. Here the sequenced sample was CD4+ or CD8+ T cells sorted from blood, taken in a trial of the OX40 agonist ivuxolimab. The chain uses TRBV13 and TRBJ1-3; D is uncertain. CDR3 protein: CASSLRIEGPSGNTIYF. The DNA of the CDR3 is TGTGCCAGCAGCTTAAGGATCGAGGGCCCCTCTGGAAACACCATATATTTT.